This T cell receptor beta chain appears in the sequencing data of a study of cytomegalovirus exposure and HLA in healthy donors. The PCR made use of 60 Vbeta and 13 Jbeta primers. Profiling relied on immunoSEQ multiplex PCR, and the TCRdb table lists in-frame clones only, not all of them. The sample lists approximately 120,000 clones; roughly 85% were seen once. Findings and limits, study-wide: Apparent HLA restriction characterized most CMV-associated TCR beta chains in a later analysis. The study recorded over 150 TCR beta chains that were cytomegalovirus-associated.

Comment on this clone: The target antigen is unknown.

The germline V gene encodes CDR1 SGHDT and CDR2 YYEEEE. The CDR3 covers 13 residues. Trimming at V came to 2 bases and at J to 11 bases, leaving 9 bases not matched to a gene. The sequence was collected from a woman in her twenties or thirties in good health and CMV-seropositive. The V call is TRBV5-6, the J call TRBJ1-1, with 7 nucleotides matching TRBD1. Sequencing was performed on PBMCs. Here the CDR3 reads CASSFRQGLGAFF. The CDR3 DNA reads TGTGCCAGCAGCTTCAGACAGGGTCTTGGGGCTTTCTTT.